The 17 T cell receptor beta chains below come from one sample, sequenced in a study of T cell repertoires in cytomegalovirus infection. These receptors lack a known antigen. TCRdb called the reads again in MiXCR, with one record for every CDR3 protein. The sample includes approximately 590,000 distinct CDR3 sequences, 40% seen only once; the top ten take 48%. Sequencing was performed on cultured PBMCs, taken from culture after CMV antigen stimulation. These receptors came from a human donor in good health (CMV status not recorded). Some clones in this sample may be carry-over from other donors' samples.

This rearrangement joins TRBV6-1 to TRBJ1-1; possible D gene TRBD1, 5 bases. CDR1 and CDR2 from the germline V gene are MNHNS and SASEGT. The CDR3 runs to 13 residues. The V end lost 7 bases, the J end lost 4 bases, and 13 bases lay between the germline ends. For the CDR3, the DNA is TGTGCCAGCAACGGGCAGGGCGGCACTGAAGCTTTCTTT. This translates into CASNGQGGTEAFF.

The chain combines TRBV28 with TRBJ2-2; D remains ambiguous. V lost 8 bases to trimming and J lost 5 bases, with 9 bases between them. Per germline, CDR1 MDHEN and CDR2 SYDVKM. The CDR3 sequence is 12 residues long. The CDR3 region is CASGVVTGELFF. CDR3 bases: TGTGCCAGCGGAGTGGTAACCGGGGAGCTGTTTTTT.

CDR3 coding DNA: TGTGCCAGCCTCTGGGGGACAAACACCGGGGAGCTGTTTTTT. Translation: CASLWGTNTGELFF. The chain couples TRBV2 to TRBJ2-2, with TRBD1 as a possible D gene (6 bases). V lost 8 bases, J lost 2 bases, and 12 bases lay in between. Germline values: CDR1 SNHLY, CDR2 FYNNEI. The CDR3 covers 14 residues.

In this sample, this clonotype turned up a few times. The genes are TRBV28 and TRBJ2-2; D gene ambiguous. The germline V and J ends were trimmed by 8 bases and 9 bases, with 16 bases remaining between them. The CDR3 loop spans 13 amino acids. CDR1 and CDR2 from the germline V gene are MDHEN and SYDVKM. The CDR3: CASLVGTGRELFF. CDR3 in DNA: TGTGCCAGCCTTGTTGGAACCGGGCGGGAGCTGTTTTTT.

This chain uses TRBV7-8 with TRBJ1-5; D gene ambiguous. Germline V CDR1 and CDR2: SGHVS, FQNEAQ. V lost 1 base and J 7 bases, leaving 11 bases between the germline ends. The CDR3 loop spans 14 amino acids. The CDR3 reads CASSLVSPEQPQHF. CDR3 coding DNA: TGTGCCAGCAGCTTAGTGAGCCCGGAGCAGCCCCAGCATTTT.

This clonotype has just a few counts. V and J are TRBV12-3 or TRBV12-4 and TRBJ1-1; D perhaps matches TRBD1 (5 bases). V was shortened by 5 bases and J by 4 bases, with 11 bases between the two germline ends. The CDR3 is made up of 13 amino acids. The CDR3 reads CASSERRVTEAFF. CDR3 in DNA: TGTGCCAGCAGTGAGCGCAGGGTCACTGAAGCTTTCTTT.

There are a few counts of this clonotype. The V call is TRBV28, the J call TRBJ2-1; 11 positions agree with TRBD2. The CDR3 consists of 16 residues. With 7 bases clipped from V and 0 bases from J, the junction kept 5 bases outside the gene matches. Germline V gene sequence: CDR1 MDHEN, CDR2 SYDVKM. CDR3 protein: CASNLAGGLSYNEQFF. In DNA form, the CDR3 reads TGTGCCAGCAACCTAGCGGGGGGACTCTCCTACAATGAGCAGTTCTTC.

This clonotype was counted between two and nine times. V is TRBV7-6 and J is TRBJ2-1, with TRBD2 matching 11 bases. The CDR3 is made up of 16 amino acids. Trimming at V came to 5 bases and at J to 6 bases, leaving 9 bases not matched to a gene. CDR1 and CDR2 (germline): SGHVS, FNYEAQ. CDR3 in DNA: TGTGCCAGCAGCCGCGGATATCTAGCGGGGGGCAATGAGCAGTTCTTC. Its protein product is CASSRGYLAGGNEQFF.

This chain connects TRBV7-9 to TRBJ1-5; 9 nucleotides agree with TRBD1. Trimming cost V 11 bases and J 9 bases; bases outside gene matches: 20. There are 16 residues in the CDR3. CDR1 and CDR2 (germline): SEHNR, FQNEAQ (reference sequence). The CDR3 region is CARSWVDRGVYGPQHF. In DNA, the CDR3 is TGTGCCCGCTCTTGGGTGGACAGGGGAGTCTATGGGCCCCAGCATTTT.

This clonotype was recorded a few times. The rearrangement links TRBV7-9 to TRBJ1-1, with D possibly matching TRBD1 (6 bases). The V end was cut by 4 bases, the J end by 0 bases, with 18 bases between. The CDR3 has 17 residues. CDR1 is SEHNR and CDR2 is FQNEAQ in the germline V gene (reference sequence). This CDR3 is CASSSRGPTGVNTEAFF. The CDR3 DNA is TGTGCCAGCAGCTCCCGGGGACCGACAGGCGTGAACACTGAAGCTTTCTTT.

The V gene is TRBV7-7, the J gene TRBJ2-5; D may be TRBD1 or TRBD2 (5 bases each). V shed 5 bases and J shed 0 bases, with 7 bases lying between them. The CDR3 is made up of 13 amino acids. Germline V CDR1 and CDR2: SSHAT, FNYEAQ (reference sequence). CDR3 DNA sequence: TGTGCCAGCAGCCAGGGACACCAAGAGACCCAGTACTTC. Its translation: CASSQGHQETQYF.

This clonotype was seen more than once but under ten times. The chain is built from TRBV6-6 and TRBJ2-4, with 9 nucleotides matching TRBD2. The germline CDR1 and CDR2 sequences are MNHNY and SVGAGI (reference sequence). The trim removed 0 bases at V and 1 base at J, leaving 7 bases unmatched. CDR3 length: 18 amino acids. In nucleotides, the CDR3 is TGTGCCAGCAGTTACTCGAGCGGCGGGGGGGCTGCCAAAAACATTCAGTACTTC. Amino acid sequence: CASSYSSGGGAAKNIQYF.

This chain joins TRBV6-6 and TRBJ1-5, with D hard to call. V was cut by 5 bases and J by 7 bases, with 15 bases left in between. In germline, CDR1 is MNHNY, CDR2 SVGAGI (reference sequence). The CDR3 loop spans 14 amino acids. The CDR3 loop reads CASSEGPVRQPQHF. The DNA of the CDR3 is TGTGCCAGCAGTGAGGGTCCCGTCCGGCAGCCCCAGCATTTT.

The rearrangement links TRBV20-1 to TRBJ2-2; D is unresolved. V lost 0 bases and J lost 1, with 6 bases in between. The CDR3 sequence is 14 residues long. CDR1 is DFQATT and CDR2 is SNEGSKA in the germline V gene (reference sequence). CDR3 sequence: CSARESQNTGELFF. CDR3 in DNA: TGCAGTGCTAGAGAATCACAGAACACCGGGGAGCTGTTTTTT.

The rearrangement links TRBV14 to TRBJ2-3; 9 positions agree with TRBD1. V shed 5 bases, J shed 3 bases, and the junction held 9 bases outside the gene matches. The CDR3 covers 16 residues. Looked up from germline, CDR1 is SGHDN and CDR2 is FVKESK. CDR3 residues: CASSAGTGLSTDTQYF. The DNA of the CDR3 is TGTGCCAGCAGCGCCGGGACAGGGTTAAGTACAGATACGCAGTATTTT.

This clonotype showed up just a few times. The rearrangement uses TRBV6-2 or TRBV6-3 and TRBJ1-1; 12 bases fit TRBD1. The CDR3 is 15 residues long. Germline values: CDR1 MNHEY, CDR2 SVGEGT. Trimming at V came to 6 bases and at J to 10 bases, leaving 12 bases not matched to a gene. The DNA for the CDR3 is TGTGCCAGCAGGACCGGGACAGGGGGCGCGTTGGGAGCTTTCTTT. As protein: CASRTGTGGALGAFF.

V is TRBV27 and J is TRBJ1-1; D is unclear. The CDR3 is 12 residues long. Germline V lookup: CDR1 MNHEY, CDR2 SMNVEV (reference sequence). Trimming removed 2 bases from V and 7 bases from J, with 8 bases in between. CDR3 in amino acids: CASSLGWGEAFF. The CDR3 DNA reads TGTGCCAGCAGTTTAGGTTGGGGTGAAGCTTTCTTT.